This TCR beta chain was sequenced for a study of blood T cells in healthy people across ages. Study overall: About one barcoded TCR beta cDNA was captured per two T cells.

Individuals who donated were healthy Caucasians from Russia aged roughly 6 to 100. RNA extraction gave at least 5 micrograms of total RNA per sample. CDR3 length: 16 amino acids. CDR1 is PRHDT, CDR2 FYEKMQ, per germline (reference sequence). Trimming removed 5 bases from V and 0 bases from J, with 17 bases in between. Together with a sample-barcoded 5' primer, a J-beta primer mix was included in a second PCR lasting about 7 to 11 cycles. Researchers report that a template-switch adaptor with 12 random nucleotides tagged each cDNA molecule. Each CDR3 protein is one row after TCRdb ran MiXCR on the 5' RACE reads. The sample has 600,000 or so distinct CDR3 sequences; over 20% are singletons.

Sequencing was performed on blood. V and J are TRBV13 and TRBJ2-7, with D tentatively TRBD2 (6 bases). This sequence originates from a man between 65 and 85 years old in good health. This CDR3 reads CASSPSEGLLSYEQYF. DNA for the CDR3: TGTGCCAGCAGCCCCTCGGAGGGCCTCCTCTCCTACGAGCAGTACTTC.